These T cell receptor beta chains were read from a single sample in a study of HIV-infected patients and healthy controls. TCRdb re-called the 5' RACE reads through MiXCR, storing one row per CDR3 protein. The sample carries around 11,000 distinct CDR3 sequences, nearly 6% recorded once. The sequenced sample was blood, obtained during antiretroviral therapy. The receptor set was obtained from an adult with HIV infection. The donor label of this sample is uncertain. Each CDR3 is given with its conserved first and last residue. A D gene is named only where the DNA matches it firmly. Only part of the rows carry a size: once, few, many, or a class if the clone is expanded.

CDR3 DNA: TGTGCCAGCACTAGCGGGGGGTATGCAGATACGCAGTATTTT; CDR3 protein: CASTSGGYADTQYF; clone size: many; J gene: TRBJ2-3; D gene: TRBD2; V gene: TRBV25-1
CDR3 DNA: TGTGCCAGTACAGGGTCCTTTAATGAGGACACAGATACGCAGTATTTT; CDR3 protein: CASTGSFNEDTDTQYF; clone size: -; J gene: TRBJ2-3; D gene: -; V gene: TRBV10-3
CDR3 DNA: TGTGCCTGGAGTGCGGCAGGGCCAGATACGCAGTATTTT; CDR3 protein: CAWSAAGPDTQYF; clone size: medium-sized; J gene: TRBJ2-3; D gene: -; V gene: TRBV30
CDR3 DNA: TGTGCCAGCAGTTATGGGCGGACAGGGGTTCTTCCTAACTATGGCTACACCTTC; CDR3 protein: CASSYGRTGVLPNYGYTF; clone size: many; J gene: TRBJ1-2; D gene: TRBD1; V gene: TRBV6-9
CDR3 DNA: TGTGCCATCCGGGACAGGGGGAAGCAAGATACGCAGTATTTT; CDR3 protein: CAIRDRGKQDTQYF; clone size: many; J gene: TRBJ2-3; D gene: TRBD1; V gene: TRBV10-3
CDR3 DNA: TGTGCCAGCAGCACGACTAGCGGAAAGACCCAGTACTTC; CDR3 protein: CASSTTSGKTQYF; clone size: few; J gene: TRBJ2-5; D gene: TRBD2; V gene: TRBV6-5
CDR3 DNA: TGTGCCAGCAGCTCTACCTGGGACTACACAGATACGCAGTATTTT; CDR3 protein: CASSSTWDYTDTQYF; clone size: medium-sized; J gene: TRBJ2-3; D gene: TRBD2; V gene: TRBV5-6
CDR3 DNA: TGTGCCAGCAGTTCCCGGGGGAGCAATCAGCCCCAGCATTTT; CDR3 protein: CASSSRGSNQPQHF; clone size: many; J gene: TRBJ1-5; D gene: -; V gene: TRBV12-3/TRBV12-4
CDR3 DNA: TGTGCCAGCAGTTACAGCGGAGTTGCAACTAATGAAAAACTGTTTTTT; CDR3 protein: CASSYSGVATNEKLFF; clone size: many; J gene: TRBJ1-4; D gene: -; V gene: TRBV6-6
CDR3 DNA: TGTGCCAGCAGCTTAATTTATGAGGGGCGGAATGAGCAGTTCTTC; CDR3 protein: CASSLIYEGRNEQFF; clone size: few; J gene: TRBJ2-1; D gene: -; V gene: TRBV7-2
CDR3 DNA: TGCGCCAGCAGCTCCGGGCAGGGTCCATACGAGCAGTACTTC; CDR3 protein: CASSSGQGPYEQYF; clone size: many; J gene: TRBJ2-7; D gene: -; V gene: TRBV5-1
CDR3 DNA: TGCAGCGTTATGTCTCTGGGAGGCGGCACAGATACGCAGTATTTT; CDR3 protein: CSVMSLGGGTDTQYF; clone size: many; J gene: TRBJ2-3; D gene: -; V gene: TRBV29-1
CDR3 DNA: TGCAGCGTTGTCGTCCAAGAGACAAGGAACACTGAAGCTTTCTTT; CDR3 protein: CSVVVQETRNTEAFF; clone size: many; J gene: TRBJ1-1; D gene: -; V gene: TRBV29-1
CDR3 DNA: TGTGCCAGCAGCTTAGAGTGGGACCTAGCGTCTCAAGAGACCCAGTACTTC; CDR3 protein: CASSLEWDLASQETQYF; clone size: many; J gene: TRBJ2-5; D gene: -; V gene: TRBV7-9
CDR3 DNA: TGTGCCACCAAGACATCGAACACTGAAGCTTTCTTT; CDR3 protein: CATKTSNTEAFF; clone size: many; J gene: TRBJ1-1; D gene: -; V gene: TRBV28
CDR3 DNA: TGTGCCAGCAGTTACTCGGGGGTACAGGGCGGCGGGGAGACCCAGTACTTC; CDR3 protein: CASSYSGVQGGGETQYF; clone size: many; J gene: TRBJ2-5; D gene: -; V gene: TRBV6-2/TRBV6-3
CDR3 DNA: TGTGCCAGCAGCCGTTACGACAGGGGCCACGAGCAGTACTTC; CDR3 protein: CASSRYDRGHEQYF; clone size: many; J gene: TRBJ2-7; D gene: TRBD1; V gene: TRBV5-4
CDR3 DNA: TGTGCCAGCAGCTTGATGGACACAGATACGCAGTATTTT; CDR3 protein: CASSLMDTDTQYF; clone size: many; J gene: TRBJ2-3; D gene: -; V gene: TRBV11-2
CDR3 DNA: TGCGCCAGCAGCCAAGTGGACGGAGAAGAGACCCAGTACTTC; CDR3 protein: CASSQVDGEETQYF; clone size: many; J gene: TRBJ2-5; D gene: -; V gene: TRBV4-3
CDR3 DNA: TGTGCCAGCAGCCCAGTGTATGCTAGCGGCCAAGAGACCCAGTACTTC; CDR3 protein: CASSPVYASGQETQYF; clone size: many; J gene: TRBJ2-5; D gene: TRBD2; V gene: TRBV7-2
CDR3 DNA: TGTGCCAGCAGAGGGACTAGCGGAAGCCAAAGGTTCTTC; CDR3 protein: CASRGTSGSQRFF; clone size: many; J gene: TRBJ2-1; D gene: TRBD2; V gene: TRBV2
CDR3 DNA: TGTGCCAGCATCGCCCGGGGGCAGGGGGCCACAGATACGCAGTATTTT; CDR3 protein: CASIARGQGATDTQYF; clone size: many; J gene: TRBJ2-3; D gene: TRBD1; V gene: TRBV7-2
CDR3 DNA: TGTGCCAGCAGTTACTACGGCCGCTCAGATACGCAGTATTTT; CDR3 protein: CASSYYGRSDTQYF; clone size: few; J gene: TRBJ2-3; D gene: -; V gene: TRBV6-5
CDR3 DNA: TGCAGTGCTAGGGGAGAAAGGGGGAGGGATACGCAGTATTTT; CDR3 protein: CSARGERGRDTQYF; clone size: many; J gene: TRBJ2-3; D gene: -; V gene: TRBV20-1
CDR3 DNA: TGTGCCAGCACTGGTCCAACTAGGCCGTATTCCAATGAGCAGTTCTTC; CDR3 protein: CASTGPTRPYSNEQFF; clone size: few; J gene: TRBJ2-1; D gene: -; V gene: TRBV6-2/TRBV6-3
CDR3 DNA: TGTGCCAGCAGCCAGCGGGAGCCTCCATACAATGAGCAGTTCTTC; CDR3 protein: CASSQREPPYNEQFF; clone size: many; J gene: TRBJ2-1; D gene: TRBD2; V gene: TRBV3-1
CDR3 DNA: TGTGCCAGCAGTCGAGTTCAGGACCCTATGAACACTGAAGCTTTCTTT; CDR3 protein: CASSRVQDPMNTEAFF; clone size: many; J gene: TRBJ1-1; D gene: -; V gene: TRBV6-2/TRBV6-3
CDR3 DNA: TGTGCCAGCAGTGCCGACAGGGGACCTAATGAAAAACTGTTTTTT; CDR3 protein: CASSADRGPNEKLFF; clone size: many; J gene: TRBJ1-4; D gene: TRBD1; V gene: TRBV6-1
CDR3 DNA: TGTGCCACCGCACTTTCAGGGAACAGCCAAGAGACCCAGTACTTC; CDR3 protein: CATALSGNSQETQYF; clone size: many; J gene: TRBJ2-5; D gene: -; V gene: TRBV10-3
CDR3 DNA: TGTGCCAGCAGCCCCTTTCGGACTTCGCAAGAGACCCAGTACTTC; CDR3 protein: CASSPFRTSQETQYF; clone size: -; J gene: TRBJ2-5; D gene: -; V gene: TRBV7-2